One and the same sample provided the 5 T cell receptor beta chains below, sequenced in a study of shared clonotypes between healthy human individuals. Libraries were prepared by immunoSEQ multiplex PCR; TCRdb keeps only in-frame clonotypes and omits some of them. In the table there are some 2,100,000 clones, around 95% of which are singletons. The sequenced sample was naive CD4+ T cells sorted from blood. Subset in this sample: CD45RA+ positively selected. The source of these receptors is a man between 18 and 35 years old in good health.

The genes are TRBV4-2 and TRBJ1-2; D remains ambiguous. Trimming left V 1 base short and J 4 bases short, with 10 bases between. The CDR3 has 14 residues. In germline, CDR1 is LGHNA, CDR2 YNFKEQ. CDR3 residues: CASSQVPQSYGYTF. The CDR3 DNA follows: TGTGCCAGCAGCCAAGTGCCCCAGTCCTATGGCTACACCTTC.

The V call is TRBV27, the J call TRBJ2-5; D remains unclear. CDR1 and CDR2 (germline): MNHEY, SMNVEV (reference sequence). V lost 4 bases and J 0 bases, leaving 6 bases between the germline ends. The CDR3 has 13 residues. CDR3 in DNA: TGTGCCAGCAGTTGGGCGTACCAAGAGACCCAGTACTTC. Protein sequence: CASSWAYQETQYF.

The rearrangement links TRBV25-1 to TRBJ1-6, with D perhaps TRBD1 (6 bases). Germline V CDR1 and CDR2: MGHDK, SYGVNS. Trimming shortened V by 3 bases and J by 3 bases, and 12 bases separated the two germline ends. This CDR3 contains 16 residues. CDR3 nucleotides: TGTGCCAGCAGTGATGTCGGACAGTACTATAATTCACCCCTCCACTTT. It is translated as CASSDVGQYYNSPLHF.

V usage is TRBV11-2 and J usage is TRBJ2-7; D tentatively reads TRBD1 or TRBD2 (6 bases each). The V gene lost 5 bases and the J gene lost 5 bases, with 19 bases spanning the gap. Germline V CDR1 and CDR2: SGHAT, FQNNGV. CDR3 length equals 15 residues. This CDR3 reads CASSPRGGGGDEQYF. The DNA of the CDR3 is TGTGCCAGCAGCCCCCGGGGAGGTGGGGGCGACGAGCAGTACTTC. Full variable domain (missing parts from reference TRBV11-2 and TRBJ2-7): EAGVAQSPRYKIIEKRQSVAFWCNPISGHATLYWYQQILGQGPKLLIQFQNNGVVDDSQLPKDRFSAERLKGVDSTLKIQPAKLEDSAVYLCASSPRGGGGDEQYFGPGTRLTVT.

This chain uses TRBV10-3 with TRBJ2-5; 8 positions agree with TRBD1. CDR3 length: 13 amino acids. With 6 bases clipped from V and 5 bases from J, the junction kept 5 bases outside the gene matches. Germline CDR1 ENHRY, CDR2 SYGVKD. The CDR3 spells CAIRQGAGETQYF. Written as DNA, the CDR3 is TGTGCCATCAGGCAGGGGGCCGGTGAGACCCAGTACTTC.